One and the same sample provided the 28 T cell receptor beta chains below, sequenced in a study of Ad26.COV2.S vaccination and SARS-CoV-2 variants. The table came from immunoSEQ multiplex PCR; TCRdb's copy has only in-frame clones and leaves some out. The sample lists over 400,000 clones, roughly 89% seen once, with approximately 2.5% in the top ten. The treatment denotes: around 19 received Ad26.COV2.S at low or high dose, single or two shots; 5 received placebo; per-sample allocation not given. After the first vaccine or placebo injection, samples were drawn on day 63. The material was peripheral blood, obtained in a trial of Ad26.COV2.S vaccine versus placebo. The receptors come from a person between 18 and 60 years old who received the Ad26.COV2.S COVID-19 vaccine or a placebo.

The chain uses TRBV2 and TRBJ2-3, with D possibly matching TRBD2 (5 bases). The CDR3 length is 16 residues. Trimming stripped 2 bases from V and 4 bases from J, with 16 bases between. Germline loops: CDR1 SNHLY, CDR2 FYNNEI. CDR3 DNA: TGTGCCAGCAGTGAAAATGGAGGCCGGTTATCAGATACGCAGTATTTT. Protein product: CASSENGGRLSDTQYF.

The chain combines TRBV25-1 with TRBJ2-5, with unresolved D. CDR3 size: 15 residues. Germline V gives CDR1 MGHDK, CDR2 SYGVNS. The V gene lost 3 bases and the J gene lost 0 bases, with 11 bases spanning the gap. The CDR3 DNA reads TGTGCCAGCAGTGACCTCGGGCGGTACCAAGAGACCCAGTACTTC. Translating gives CASSDLGRYQETQYF.

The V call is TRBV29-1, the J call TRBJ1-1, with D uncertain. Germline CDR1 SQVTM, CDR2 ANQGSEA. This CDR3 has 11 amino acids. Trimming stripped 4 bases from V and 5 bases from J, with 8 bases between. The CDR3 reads CSVGGGTEAFF. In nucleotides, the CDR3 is TGCAGCGTTGGAGGTGGTACTGAAGCTTTCTTT.

CDR3 in DNA: TGCGCCAGCAGCTTGGTAGCGGGACAGGGTAGGACCGGGGAGCTGTTTTTT. Its translation is CASSLVAGQGRTGELFF. This chain uses TRBV5-1 with TRBJ2-2; D perhaps matches TRBD1 (9 bases). The CDR3 has 17 amino acids. Germline loops: CDR1 SGHRS, CDR2 YFSETQ. The germline V and J ends were trimmed by 0 bases and 5 bases, with 17 bases remaining between them.

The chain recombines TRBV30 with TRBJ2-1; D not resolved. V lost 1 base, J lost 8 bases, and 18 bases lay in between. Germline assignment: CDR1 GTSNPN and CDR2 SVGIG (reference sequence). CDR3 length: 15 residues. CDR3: CAWSGRLLSGHEQFF. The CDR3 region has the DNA TGTGCCTGGAGTGGGAGACTTCTCTCTGGGCATGAGCAGTTCTTC.

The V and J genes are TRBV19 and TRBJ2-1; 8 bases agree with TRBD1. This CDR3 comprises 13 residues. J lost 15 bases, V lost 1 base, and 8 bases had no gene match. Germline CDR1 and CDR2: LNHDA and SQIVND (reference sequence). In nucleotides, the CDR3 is TGTGCCAGTAGTATAGTTACGGACAGGGTAATGTTCTTC. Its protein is CASSIVTDRVMFF. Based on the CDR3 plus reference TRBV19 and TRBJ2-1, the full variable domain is DGGITQSPKYLFRKEGQNVTLSCEQNLNHDAMYWYRQDPGQGLRLIYYSQIVNDFQKGDIAEGYSVSREKKESFPLTVTSAQKNPTAFYLCASSIVTDRVMFFGPGTRLTVL.

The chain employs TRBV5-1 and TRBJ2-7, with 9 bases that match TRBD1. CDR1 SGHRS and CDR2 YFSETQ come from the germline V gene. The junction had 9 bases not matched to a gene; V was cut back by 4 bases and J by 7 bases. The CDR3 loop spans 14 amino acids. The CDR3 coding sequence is TGCGCCAGCAGCCCGTGGGACAGGGTGCGAGAGCAGTACGTC. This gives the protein CASSPWDRVREQYV.

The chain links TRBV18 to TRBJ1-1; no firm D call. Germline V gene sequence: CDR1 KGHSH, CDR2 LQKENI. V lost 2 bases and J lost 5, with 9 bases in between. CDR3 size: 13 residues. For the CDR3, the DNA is TGTGCCAGCTCACCATCAGATGGGACTGAAGCTTTCTTT. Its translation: CASSPSDGTEAFF. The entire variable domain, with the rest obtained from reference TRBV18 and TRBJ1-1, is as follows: NAGVMQNPRHLVRRRGQEARLRCSPMKGHSHVYWYRQLPEEGLKFMVYLQKENIIDESGMPKERFSAEFPKEGPSILRIQQVVRGDSAAYFCASSPSDGTEAFFGQGTRLTVV.

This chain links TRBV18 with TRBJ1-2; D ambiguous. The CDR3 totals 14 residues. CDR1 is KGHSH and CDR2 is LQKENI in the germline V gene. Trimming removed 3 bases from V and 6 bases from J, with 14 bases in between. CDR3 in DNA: TGTGCCAGCTCACCCCGAGCCGAATTGGATGGCTACACCTTC. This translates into CASSPRAELDGYTF. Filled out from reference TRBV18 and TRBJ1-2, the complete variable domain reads NAGVMQNPRHLVRRRGQEARLRCSPMKGHSHVYWYRQLPEEGLKFMVYLQKENIIDESGMPKERFSAEFPKEGPSILRIQQVVRGDSAAYFCASSPRAELDGYTFGSGTRLTVV.

The CDR3, as DNA: TGTGCCAGCAGTTTATCCCCCAGCGCTGGCACCGGGGAGCTGTTTTTT. Translating it yields CASSLSPSAGTGELFF. The chain employs TRBV28 and TRBJ2-2; no reliable D call. CDR1 and CDR2 (germline): MDHEN, SYDVKM. The CDR3 sequence is 16 residues long. Between the trimmed V and J ends, which lost 1 base and 4 bases, there was a span of 13 bases. Based on the CDR3 plus reference TRBV28 and TRBJ2-2, the full variable domain is DVKVTQSSRYLVKRTGEKVFLECVQDMDHENMFWYRQDPGLGLRLIYFSYDVKMKEKGDIPEGYSVSREKKERFSLILESASTNQTSMYLCASSLSPSAGTGELFFGEGSRLTVL.

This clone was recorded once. CDR3 DNA: TGTGCCAGTAGTATTAGTCTAAACCAGGCGACGCAGTATTTT. Translation: CASSISLNQATQYF. This sequence joins TRBV19 and TRBJ2-3, with no clear D. This CDR3 region has 14 residues. With 3 bases removed from V and 9 bases from J, the gap between germline ends came to 16 bases. Germline loops: CDR1 LNHDA, CDR2 SQIVND (reference sequence). Combining the CDR3 with reference TRBV19 and TRBJ2-3 gives the whole variable domain DGGITQSPKYLFRKEGQNVTLSCEQNLNHDAMYWYRQDPGQGLRLIYYSQIVNDFQKGDIAEGYSVSREKKESFPLTVTSAQKNPTAFYLCASSISLNQATQYFGPGTRLTVL.

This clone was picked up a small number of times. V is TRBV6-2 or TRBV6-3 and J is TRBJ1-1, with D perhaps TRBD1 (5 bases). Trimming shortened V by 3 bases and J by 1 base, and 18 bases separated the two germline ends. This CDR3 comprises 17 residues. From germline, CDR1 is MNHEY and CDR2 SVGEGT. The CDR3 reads CASSYSPTVGANTEAFF. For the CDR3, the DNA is TGTGCCAGCAGTTATAGCCCGACGGTAGGGGCGAACACTGAAGCTTTCTTT.

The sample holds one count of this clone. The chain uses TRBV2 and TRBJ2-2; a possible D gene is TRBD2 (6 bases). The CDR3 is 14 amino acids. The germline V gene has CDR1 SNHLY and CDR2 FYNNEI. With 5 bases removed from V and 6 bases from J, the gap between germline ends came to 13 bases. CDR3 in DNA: TGTGCCAGCAGTTCTAGCGTGTGGGCCGGGGAGCTGTTTTTT. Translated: CASSSSVWAGELFF.

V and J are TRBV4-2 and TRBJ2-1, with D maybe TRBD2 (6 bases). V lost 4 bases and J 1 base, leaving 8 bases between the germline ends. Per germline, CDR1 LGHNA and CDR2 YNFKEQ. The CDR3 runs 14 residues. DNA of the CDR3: TGTGCCAGCAGCCCAGGGAGGTCCTACAATGAGCAGTTCTTC. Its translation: CASSPGRSYNEQFF.

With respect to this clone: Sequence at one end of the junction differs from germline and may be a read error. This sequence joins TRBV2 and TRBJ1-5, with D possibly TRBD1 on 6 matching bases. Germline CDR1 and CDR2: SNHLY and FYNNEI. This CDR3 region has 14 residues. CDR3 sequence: CASREGQNNQPQHF. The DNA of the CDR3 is TGTGCCAGCAGAGAAGGACAGAATAATCAGCCCCAGCATTTT.

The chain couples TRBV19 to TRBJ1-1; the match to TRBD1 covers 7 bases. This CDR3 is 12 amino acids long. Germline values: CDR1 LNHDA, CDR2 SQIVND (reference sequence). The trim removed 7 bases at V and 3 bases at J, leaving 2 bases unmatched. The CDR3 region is CASIGQDTEAFF. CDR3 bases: TGTGCCAGTATTGGACAGGACACTGAAGCTTTCTTT. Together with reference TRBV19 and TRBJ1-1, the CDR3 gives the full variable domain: DGGITQSPKYLFRKEGQNVTLSCEQNLNHDAMYWYRQDPGQGLRLIYYSQIVNDFQKGDIAEGYSVSREKKESFPLTVTSAQKNPTAFYLCASIGQDTEAFFGQGTRLTVV.

CDR3 sequence: CASSERQGERTEAFF. CDR3 nucleotides: TGTGCCAGCAGCGAAAGACAGGGGGAACGCACTGAAGCTTTCTTT. This chain links TRBV9 with TRBJ1-1; 9 bases fit TRBD1. The CDR3 loop spans 15 amino acids. Germline assignment: CDR1 SGDLS and CDR2 YYNGEE. V dropped 3 bases and J dropped 4; count of bases not matched to a gene: 7.

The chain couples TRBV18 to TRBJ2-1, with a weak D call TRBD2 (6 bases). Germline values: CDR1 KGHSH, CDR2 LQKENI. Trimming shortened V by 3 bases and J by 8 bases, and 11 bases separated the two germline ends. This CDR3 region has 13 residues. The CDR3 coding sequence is TGTGCCAGCTCACCGCCCGGAGGGGATGAGCAGTTCTTC. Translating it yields CASSPPGGDEQFF. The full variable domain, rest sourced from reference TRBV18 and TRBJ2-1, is NAGVMQNPRHLVRRRGQEARLRCSPMKGHSHVYWYRQLPEEGLKFMVYLQKENIIDESGMPKERFSAEFPKEGPSILRIQQVVRGDSAAYFCASSPPGGDEQFFGPGTRLTVL.

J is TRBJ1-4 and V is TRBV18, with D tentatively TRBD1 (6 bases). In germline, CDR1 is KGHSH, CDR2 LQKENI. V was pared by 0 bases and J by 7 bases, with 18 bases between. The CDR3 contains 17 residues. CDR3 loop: CASSPPSAGSRGEKLFF. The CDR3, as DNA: TGTGCCAGCTCACCACCCTCGGCCGGATCCAGGGGTGAAAAACTGTTTTTT. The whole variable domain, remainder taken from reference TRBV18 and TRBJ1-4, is NAGVMQNPRHLVRRRGQEARLRCSPMKGHSHVYWYRQLPEEGLKFMVYLQKENIIDESGMPKERFSAEFPKEGPSILRIQQVVRGDSAAYFCASSPPSAGSRGEKLFFGSGTQLSVL.

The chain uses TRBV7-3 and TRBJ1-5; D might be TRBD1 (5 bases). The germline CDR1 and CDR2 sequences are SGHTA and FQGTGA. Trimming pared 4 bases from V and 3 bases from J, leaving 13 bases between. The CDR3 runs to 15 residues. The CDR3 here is CASSSPGTVNQPQHF. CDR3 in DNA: TGTGCCAGCAGCTCTCCCGGGACGGTCAATCAGCCCCAGCATTTT.

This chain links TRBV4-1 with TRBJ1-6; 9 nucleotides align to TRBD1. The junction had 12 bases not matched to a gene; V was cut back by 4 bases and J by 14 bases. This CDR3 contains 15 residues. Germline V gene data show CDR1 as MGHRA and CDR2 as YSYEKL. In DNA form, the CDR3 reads TGCGCCAGCAGCCGGCCCGGGACAGGGTTTGGGTCCCTCCACTTT. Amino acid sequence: CASSRPGTGFGSLHF.

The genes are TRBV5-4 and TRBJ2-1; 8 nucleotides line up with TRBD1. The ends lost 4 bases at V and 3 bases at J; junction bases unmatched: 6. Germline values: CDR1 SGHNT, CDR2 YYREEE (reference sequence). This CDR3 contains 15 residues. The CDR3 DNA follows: TGTGCCAGCAGCCGGGGACAGGCACTCTACAATGAGCAGTTCTTC. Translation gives CASSRGQALYNEQFF.

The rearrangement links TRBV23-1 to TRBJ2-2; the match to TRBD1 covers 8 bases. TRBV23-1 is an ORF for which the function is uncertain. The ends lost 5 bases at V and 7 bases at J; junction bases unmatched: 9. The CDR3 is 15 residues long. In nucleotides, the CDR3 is TGCGCCAGCAGTATGGCAGGGGGCGCGGGCGGGGAGCTGTTTTTT. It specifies CASSMAGGAGGELFF.

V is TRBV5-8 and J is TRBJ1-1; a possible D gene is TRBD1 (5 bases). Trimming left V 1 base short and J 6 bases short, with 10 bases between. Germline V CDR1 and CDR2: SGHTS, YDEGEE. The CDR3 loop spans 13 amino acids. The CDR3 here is CASSLLPGPEAFF. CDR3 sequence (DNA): TGTGCCAGCAGCTTGTTACCGGGGCCTGAAGCTTTCTTT. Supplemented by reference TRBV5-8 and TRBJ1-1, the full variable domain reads EAGVTQSPTHLIKTRGQQATLRCSPISGHTSVYWYQQALGLGLQFLLWYDEGEERNRGNFPPRFSGRQFPNYSSELNVNALELEDSALYLCASSLLPGPEAFFGQGTRLTVV.

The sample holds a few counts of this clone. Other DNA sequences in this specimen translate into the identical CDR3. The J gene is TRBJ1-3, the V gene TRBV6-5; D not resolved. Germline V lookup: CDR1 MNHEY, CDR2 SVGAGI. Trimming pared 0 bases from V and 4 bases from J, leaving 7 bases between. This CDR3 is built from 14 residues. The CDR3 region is CASSYSGYGNTIYF. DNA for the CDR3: TGTGCCAGCAGTTACTCGGGGTACGGAAACACCATATATTTT.

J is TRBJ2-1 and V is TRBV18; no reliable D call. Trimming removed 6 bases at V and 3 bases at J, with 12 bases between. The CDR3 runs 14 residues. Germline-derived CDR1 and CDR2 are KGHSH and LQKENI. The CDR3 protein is CASSYTADYNEQFF. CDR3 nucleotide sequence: TGTGCCAGCTCCTACACCGCGGACTACAATGAGCAGTTCTTC.

CDR3 sequence (DNA): TGTGCCAGAAGCTTGGAATCGGGACAGGAAGCTTTCTTT. Translating gives CARSLESGQEAFF. V and J are TRBV5-3 and TRBJ1-1, with 7 positions matching TRBD1. TRBV5-3 is sorted into the ORF group, with uncertain function. The CDR3 is made up of 13 amino acids. The J segment lost 8 bases and the V segment lost 0 bases, leaving 4 bases of the junction unmatched.

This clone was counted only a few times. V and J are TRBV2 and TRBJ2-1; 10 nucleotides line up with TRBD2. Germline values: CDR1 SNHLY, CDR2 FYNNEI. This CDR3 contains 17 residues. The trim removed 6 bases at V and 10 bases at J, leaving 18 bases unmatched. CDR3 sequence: CASSLNAGVAGGWEQFF. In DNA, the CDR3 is TGTGCCAGCAGCCTAAATGCAGGAGTAGCGGGAGGCTGGGAGCAGTTCTTC.